Presented here are 10 T cell receptor beta chains from one specimen sequenced in a study of blood T cells in healthy people across ages. Alongside a J-beta primer mix, a sample-barcoded 5' primer served in a second PCR lasting roughly 6 to 11 cycles. TCRdb redid the calling of the 5' RACE reads with MiXCR, one entry per CDR3 protein. The data show about 800,000 distinct CDR3 sequences, around 25% seen once. Another study also made use of these data, one on T cells of mothers and their children.

Sequencing was done on a sample of blood. These receptors came from a boy between 10 and 17 years old in good health.

The genes are TRBV20-1 and TRBJ1-5; no clear D gene. The V end was cut by 4 bases, the J end by 2 bases, with 18 bases between. Per germline, CDR1 DFQATT and CDR2 SNEGSKA (reference sequence). The CDR3 consists of 16 residues. CDR3 bases: TGCAGTGCTAACGGGCTCGGCCTGACCCGCAATCAGCCCCAGCATTTT. Its translation: CSANGLGLTRNQPQHF.

In DNA form, the CDR3 reads TGCGCCAGCAGCCTCGACCTTACGACTCAGCCCCAGCATTTT. Protein sequence: CASSLDLTTQPQHF. This sequence joins TRBV4-3 and TRBJ1-5; D remains ambiguous. Germline CDR1 LGHNA, CDR2 YSLEER. V was shortened by 4 bases and J by 6 bases, with 13 bases between the two germline ends. The CDR3 is 14 amino acids.

This clonotype was found a few times. V usage is TRBV20-1 and J usage is TRBJ2-3, with D possibly called TRBD1 or TRBD2 (5 bases each). Germline V lookup: CDR1 DFQATT, CDR2 SNEGSKA (reference sequence). The germline V and J ends were trimmed by 3 bases and 2 bases, with 18 bases remaining between them. CDR3 length: 16 residues. CDR3 bases: TGCAGTGCTAGGGGGCTAGCTGCTCCCGACACAGATACGCAGTATTTT. It specifies CSARGLAAPDTDTQYF.

The chain carries TRBV24-1 and TRBJ2-4, with D hard to call. V lost 1 base to trimming and J lost 3 bases, with 9 bases between them. CDR1 is KGHDR and CDR2 is SFDVKD in the germline V gene. The CDR3 runs 15 residues. CDR3 region: CATSDFNSNKNIQYF. For the CDR3, the DNA is TGTGCCACCAGTGATTTTAATTCGAACAAAAACATTCAGTACTTC.

This clonotype appeared a few times. This rearrangement joins TRBV29-1 to TRBJ2-7; D is uncertain. In germline, CDR1 is SQVTM, CDR2 ANQGSEA. Trimming cost V 5 bases and J 5 bases, with 13 bases left between them. This CDR3 region has 12 residues. CDR3 nucleotides: TGCAGCGTTAGCCTAGGCAGCGACGAGCAGTACTTC. Encoded protein: CSVSLGSDEQYF.

This clonotype was observed a few times. V gene TRBV6-6 combines with J gene TRBJ1-5; no definite D call. CDR3 length equals 16 residues. In germline, CDR1 is MNHNY, CDR2 SVGAGI (reference sequence). The V gene lost 8 bases and the J gene lost 0 bases, with 17 bases spanning the gap. Here the CDR3 DNA reads TGTGCCAGCGACAATGGACTCCGATATAGCAATCAGCCCCAGCATTTT. Its translation is CASDNGLRYSNQPQHF.

The rearrangement joins TRBV12-3 or TRBV12-4 to TRBJ2-1; D is unresolved. This CDR3 has 14 residues. Trimming removed 7 bases at V and 2 bases at J, with 12 bases between. The CDR3 bases are TGTGCCAGCACACTAAGCGCTACCTACAATGAGCAGTTCTTC. Its translation is CASTLSATYNEQFF.

This clonotype was found a few times. The gene calls are TRBV20-1 and TRBJ2-7; D is possibly TRBD1 or TRBD2 (5 bases each). The CDR3 extends over 11 amino acids. V was clipped by 7 bases and J by 2 bases, with 9 bases between them. Per the germline V gene, CDR1 is DFQATT and CDR2 is SNEGSKA (reference sequence). In DNA, the CDR3 is TGCAGTGTGGGGGTGACCTACGAGCAGTACTTC. Its translation: CSVGVTYEQYF.

The genes are TRBV3-1 and TRBJ2-7; D unclear. CDR1 is LGHDT and CDR2 is YNNKEL in the germline V gene (reference sequence). V was pared by 2 bases and J by 0 bases, with 11 bases between. This CDR3 is 15 amino acids long. CDR3 protein: CASSQSYRFSYEQYF. In nucleotides, the CDR3 is TGTGCCAGCAGCCAAAGCTACCGATTCTCCTACGAGCAGTACTTC.

The genes are TRBV21-1 and TRBJ1-2. TRBV21-1 is termed a pseudogene. The CDR3 loop spans 13 amino acids. CDR3 nucleotide sequence: TGTGCCAGCAGCAATCGTTGCAGCTATGGCTACACCTTC. Translating gives CASSNRCSYGYTF.